This T cell receptor beta chain was observed in a study of Graves' ophthalmopathy and Graves' hyperthyroidism (dated by TCRdb to the late 2010s). For the study in its entirety: Peripheral blood was collected before any treatment was given, at the time of initial diagnosis. The study used signatures of the TCR beta repertoire to tell Graves' ophthalmopathy apart from Graves' hyperthyroidism and to predict which patients would progress to ophthalmopathy. In total, around 140 blood samples were TCR-sequenced: 40 to 45 ophthalmopathy, roughly 80 hyperthyroidism and 17 hyperthyroidism-to-ophthalmopathy patients. To explore V-J signatures that separate ophthalmopathy from hyperthyroidism, a discovery set of about a hundred patients was enrolled, consisting of under 50 with ophthalmopathy and roughly 57 with stable hyperthyroidism. An independent validation cohort comprised some 19 hyperthyroidism patients and over 15 patients who later progressed from hyperthyroidism to ophthalmopathy. T-cell repertoires of thyroid tissue and blood were compared in about six hyperthyroidism patients. After sampling, hyperthyroidism patients received methimazole starting at 30 mg daily, and ophthalmopathy patients received high-dose intravenous methylprednisolone. Study-level results and caveats: Most expanded thyroid clonotypes with frequency above 0.001 were also detected in blood, suggesting blood repertoires may reflect the thyroid immune response. In cross-validation, the 13-signature model distinguished ophthalmopathy from stable hyperthyroidism with nearly 90% sensitivity and about 81% specificity, and in the test set the corresponding values were approximately 80% and 68%. Sample size was not predetermined statistically, and investigators were not blinded to group allocation. In validation, the model predicted ophthalmopathy progression with more than 55% sensitivity and roughly 78% specificity; approximately 12 predicted patients were CT-confirmed with GO in a median of 6.5 months.

Ophthalmopathy patients had moderately to severely active disease, Clinical Activity Score of at least 3, NOSPECS grade of at least 4, and disease duration under 3 months. Patients with other autoimmune diseases, uncontrolled infections, pregnancy or lactation were excluded. Diagnosis relied on clinical symptoms, serum thyroxine, TRAb, thyroid ultrasound and orbital computed tomography. Using Ficoll-Paque density gradient centrifugation, PBMCs were isolated from less than 11 ml of fresh peripheral blood. Total RNA was extracted with Trizol reagent and quality-checked on an Agilent 2100 Bioanalyzer. For repertoire sequencing, the TCR beta CDR3 regions were amplified from RNA transcripts. The first round was an RT-PCR using HTBI primers with the Qiagen OneStep RT-PCR kit, and this first round was followed by a second-round multiplex PCR, then size selection and purification. The libraries underwent paired-end sequencing with 100 bp reads on an Illumina HiSeq2000. On the study's bioinformatics: SOAPnuke was used to process the reads, removing any read that contained adapters or uncalled bases, had a mean Phred below 15, or lacked an exact match to the constant primer or identifier. COPE v1.2.5 was used to merge the high-quality paired reads. Each unique nucleotide sequence was defined as a clonotype, and clonotypes were aligned to IMGT TRB V, D and J references with MiTCR v1.1. The analysis was limited to V-J combinations with a frequency above 0.0001, which together covered just over 98% of the repertoires. A TCR clonal expansion and chaos score per V-J combination was defined as the ratio of F50 clonal expansion to chaos observed in the TCRdist matrix. Welch's t-statistics and random forest were used to reduce the features to 10 to 15 V-J combinations, which were then used as input to a naive Bayes classifier. The Morisita-Horn index was used to measure how similar the thyroid and blood repertoires were. The public reads were run again by TCRdb, first through fastp at Q25 and then through MiXCR, and only productive beta chains were kept. For every CDR3 protein sequence, its rows merge into one entry that carries the most common genes and DNA. The V and J calls shown here were made by TCRdb, not taken from the authors' results. The sample records 350,000 or so distinct CDR3 sequences, 17% of which are singletons. Approximately 13% of the sample goes to the ten largest clones.

V is pared back by 3 bases and J by 10 bases, with 13 bases lying between the germline termini. In the germline V gene, CDR1 corresponds to ENHRY and CDR2 to SYGVKD. The CDR3, cysteine through phenylalanine, is 13 amino acids long. Of all the DNA, just the CDR3 is kept, 39 bases in frame from base 1. This clonotype was recorded at least ten times. Its antigen target is currently unknown. It has no much larger one-base neighbor in the sample; base qualities were not kept. This sequence was found in an adult man with Graves' ophthalmopathy. The sequence is built from TRBV10-3 and TRBJ1-5; a confident D gene designation cannot be given. The sample consisted of peripheral blood. The CDR3 is CAISEGTREPQHF. In nucleotide form, the sequence is TGTGCCATCAGTGAAGGCACCAGAGAACCCCAGCATTTT.